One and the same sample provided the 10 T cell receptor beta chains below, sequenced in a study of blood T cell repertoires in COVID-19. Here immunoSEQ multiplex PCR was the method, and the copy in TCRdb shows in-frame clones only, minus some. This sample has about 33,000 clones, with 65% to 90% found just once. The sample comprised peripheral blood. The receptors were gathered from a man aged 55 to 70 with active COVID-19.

DNA for the CDR3: TGTGCCAGCAGTGAAGCCCGTGACTATGGCTACACCTTC. Residues: CASSEARDYGYTF. The gene calls are TRBV2 and TRBJ1-2; D is ambiguous. V lost 0 bases and J lost 3, with 5 bases in between. Germline loops: CDR1 SNHLY, CDR2 FYNNEI. This CDR3 contains 13 residues.

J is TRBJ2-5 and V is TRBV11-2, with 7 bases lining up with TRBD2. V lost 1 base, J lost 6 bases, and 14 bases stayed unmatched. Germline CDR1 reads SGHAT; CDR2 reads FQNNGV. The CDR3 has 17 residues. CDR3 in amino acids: CASSLGGGSGRPKTQYF. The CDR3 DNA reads TGTGCCAGCAGCTTAGGGGGGGGTAGCGGAAGGCCCAAGACCCAGTACTTC. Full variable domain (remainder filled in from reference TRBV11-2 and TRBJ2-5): EAGVAQSPRYKIIEKRQSVAFWCNPISGHATLYWYQQILGQGPKLLIQFQNNGVVDDSQLPKDRFSAERLKGVDSTLKIQPAKLEDSAVYLCASSLGGGSGRPKTQYFGPGTRLLVL.

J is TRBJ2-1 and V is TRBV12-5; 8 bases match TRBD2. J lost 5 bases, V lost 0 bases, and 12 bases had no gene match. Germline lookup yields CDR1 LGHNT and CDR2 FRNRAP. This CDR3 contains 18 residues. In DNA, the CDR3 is TGTGCTAGTGGTTTGGTTGCTACGACTAGCGCTTTCCACAATGAGCAGTTCTTC. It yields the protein CASGLVATTSAFHNEQFF.

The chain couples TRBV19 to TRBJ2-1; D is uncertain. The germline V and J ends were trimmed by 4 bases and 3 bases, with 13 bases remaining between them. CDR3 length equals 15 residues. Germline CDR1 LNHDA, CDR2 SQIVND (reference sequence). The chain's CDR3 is CASSTRSISYNEQFF. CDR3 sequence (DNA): TGTGCCAGTAGTACGCGGAGTATCAGCTACAATGAGCAGTTCTTC.

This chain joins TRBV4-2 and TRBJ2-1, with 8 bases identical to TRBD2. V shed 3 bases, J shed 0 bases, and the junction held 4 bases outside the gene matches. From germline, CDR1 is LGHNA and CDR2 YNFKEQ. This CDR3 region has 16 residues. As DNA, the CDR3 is TGTGCCAGCAGCCAGTCCGGGACTAGCTCCTACAATGAGCAGTTCTTC. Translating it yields CASSQSGTSSYNEQFF.

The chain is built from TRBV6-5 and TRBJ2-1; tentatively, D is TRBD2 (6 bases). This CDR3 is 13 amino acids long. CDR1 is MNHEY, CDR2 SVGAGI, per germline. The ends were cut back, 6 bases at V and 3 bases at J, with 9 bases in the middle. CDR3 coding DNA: TGTGCCAGCAGGAGACTAGACTACAATGAGCAGTTCTTC. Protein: CASRRLDYNEQFF.

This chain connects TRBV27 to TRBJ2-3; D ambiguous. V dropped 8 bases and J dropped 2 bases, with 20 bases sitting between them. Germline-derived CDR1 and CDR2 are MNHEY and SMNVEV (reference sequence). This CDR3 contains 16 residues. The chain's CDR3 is CASLRSGIQLTDTQYF. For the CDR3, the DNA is TGTGCCAGCCTCCGCTCGGGTATCCAACTCACAGATACGCAGTATTTT.

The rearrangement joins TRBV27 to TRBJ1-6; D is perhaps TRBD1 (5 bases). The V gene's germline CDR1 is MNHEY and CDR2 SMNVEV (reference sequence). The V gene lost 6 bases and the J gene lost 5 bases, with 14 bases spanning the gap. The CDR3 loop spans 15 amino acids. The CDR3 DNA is TGTGCCAGCAGCCCCCCCGGGGGGAATAATTCACCCCTCCACTTT. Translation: CASSPPGGNNSPLHF.

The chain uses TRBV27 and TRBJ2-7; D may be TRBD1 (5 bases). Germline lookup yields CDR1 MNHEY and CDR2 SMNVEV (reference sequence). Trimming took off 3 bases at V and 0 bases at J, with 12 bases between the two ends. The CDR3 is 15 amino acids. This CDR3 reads CASSLAGFPSYEQYF. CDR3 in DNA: TGTGCCAGCAGTTTGGCAGGGTTCCCCTCCTACGAGCAGTACTTC.

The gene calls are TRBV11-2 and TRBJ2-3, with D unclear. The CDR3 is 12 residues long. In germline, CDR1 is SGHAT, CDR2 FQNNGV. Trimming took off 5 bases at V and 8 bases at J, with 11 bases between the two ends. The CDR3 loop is CASSPIRSTQYF. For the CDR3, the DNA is TGTGCCAGCAGCCCCATACGGAGTACGCAGTATTTT.